Shown below are 32 T cell receptor beta chains from a single sample sequenced in a study of cytomegalovirus exposure and HLA in healthy donors. The PCR was carried out with 60 Vbeta primers and 13 Jbeta primers. Generated by immunoSEQ multiplex PCR, the TCRdb table keeps only in-frame clones and is missing some. The sample lists about 180,000 clones, around 80% occurring once. The specimen sequenced was PBMCs. The receptors shown here come from a man in his late teens or twenties in good health and CMV-seronegative.

The gene calls are TRBV5-5 and TRBJ2-1, with D perhaps TRBD1 (6 bases). Deletions cut 0 bases from V and 2 bases from J, with 12 bases between. The CDR3 is 16 residues long. The germline gives CDR1 SGHKS, CDR2 YYEKEE (reference sequence). This CDR3 reads CASSLEVGTTYNEQFF. The CDR3, as DNA: TGTGCCAGCAGCTTGGAGGTGGGGACAACCTACAATGAGCAGTTCTTC. The full variable domain, rest sourced from reference TRBV5-5 and TRBJ2-1, is DAGVTQSPTHLIKTRGQQVTLRCSPISGHKSVSWYQQVLGQGPQFIFQYYEKEERGRGNFPDRFSARQFPNYSSELNVNALLLGDSALYLCASSLEVGTTYNEQFFGPGTRLTVL.

This rearrangement joins TRBV19 to TRBJ1-6; 7 bases are shared with TRBD1. Germline V gives CDR1 LNHDA, CDR2 SQIVND (reference sequence). After removal of 5 bases from V and 6 bases from J, the junction contained 7 bases not matched to a gene. The CDR3 covers 15 residues. The CDR3 spells CASSPRAGGNSPLHF. Written as DNA, the CDR3 is TGTGCCAGTAGTCCCCGCGCAGGGGGTAATTCACCCCTCCACTTT. Full variable domain (rest looked up from reference TRBV19 and TRBJ1-6): DGGITQSPKYLFRKEGQNVTLSCEQNLNHDAMYWYRQDPGQGLRLIYYSQIVNDFQKGDIAEGYSVSREKKESFPLTVTSAQKNPTAFYLCASSPRAGGNSPLHFGNGTRLTVT.

This chain joins TRBV28 and TRBJ2-3, with 9 bases fitting TRBD1. The germline CDR1 and CDR2 sequences are MDHEN and SYDVKM. CDR3 length: 17 residues. V lost 4 bases to trimming and J lost 5 bases; unmatched junction nucleotides: 13. Here the CDR3 reads CASSSAYRDRAEDTQYF. The CDR3 nucleotides are TGTGCCAGCAGTTCGGCATACCGGGACAGGGCTGAAGATACGCAGTATTTT.

This clone appeared once. The chain employs TRBV6-1 and TRBJ2-3, with no clear D. CDR3 length: 8 amino acids. Germline V lookup: CDR1 MNHNS, CDR2 SASEGT. Trimming took 6 bases from V and 13 from J, leaving 5 bases between them. The CDR3: CASSLKYF. CDR3 sequence (DNA): TGTGCCAGCAGCCTAAAGTATTTT.

The chain links TRBV7-2 to TRBJ1-3, with TRBD1 identical over 7 bases. The CDR3 runs 15 residues. Trimming removed 2 bases from V and 5 bases from J; junction bases left unmatched: 6. Germline V gene data show CDR1 as SGHTA and CDR2 as FQGNSA. CDR3 in amino acids: CASSLNPGGRNTIYF. CDR3 coding DNA: TGTGCCAGCAGCTTAAATCCAGGGGGAAGAAACACCATATATTTT.

The chain couples TRBV10-2 to TRBJ2-6, with a possible D match to TRBD1 (6 bases). Germline CDR1 and CDR2: WSHSY and SAAADI. V was pared by 6 bases and J by 7 bases, with 16 bases between. The CDR3 spans 15 residues. CDR3 in DNA: TGCGCCAGCAGGAGACAGGCCCTGAATGCCAACGTCCTGACTTTC. Its translation: CASRRQALNANVLTF.

This chain joins TRBV5-5 and TRBJ2-7; D remains unclear. The CDR3 length is 13 residues. Trimming took 3 bases from V and 4 from J, leaving 11 bases between them. Germline lookup yields CDR1 SGHKS and CDR2 YYEKEE (reference sequence). CDR3 region: CASSSHTTYEQYF. The CDR3, as DNA: TGTGCCAGCAGCTCGCACACTACTTACGAGCAGTACTTC.

The V gene is TRBV2, the J gene TRBJ1-1; no definite D call. This CDR3 comprises 15 residues. The V and J ends lost 5 bases and 0 bases respectively, with 13 bases between them. Germline V gives CDR1 SNHLY, CDR2 FYNNEI. CDR3 coding DNA: TGTGCCAGCAGTAAAGGAGGCAGTATGAACACTGAAGCTTTCTTT. Translating it yields CASSKGGSMNTEAFF. Looking up the rest from reference TRBV2 and TRBJ1-1 gives the full variable domain: EPEVTQTPSHQVTQMGQEVILRCVPISNHLYFYWYRQILGQKVEFLVSFYNNEISEKSEIFDDQFSVERPDGSNFTLKIRSTKLEDSAMYFCASSKGGSMNTEAFFGQGTRLTVV.

The chain combines TRBV5-1 with TRBJ1-3, with a tentative D call TRBD1 (6 bases). The V end lost 5 bases, the J end lost 4 bases, and 13 bases lay between the germline ends. CDR3 length: 14 amino acids. The V gene's germline CDR1 is SGHRS and CDR2 YFSETQ. The chain's CDR3 is CASRPQGPGNTIYF. CDR3 sequence (DNA): TGCGCCAGCAGGCCACAGGGCCCGGGAAACACCATATATTTT. The entire variable domain, with the rest obtained from reference TRBV5-1 and TRBJ1-3, is as follows: KAGVTQTPRYLIKTRGQQVTLSCSPISGHRSVSWYQQTPGQGLQFLFEYFSETQRNKGNFPGRFSGRQFSNSRSEMNVSTLELGDSALYLCASRPQGPGNTIYFGEGSWLTVV.

This rearrangement joins TRBV5-1 to TRBJ1-1; 7 nucleotides line up with TRBD1. This CDR3 region has 15 residues. V lost 0 bases, J lost 4 bases, and 6 bases stayed unmatched. Germline loops: CDR1 SGHRS, CDR2 YFSETQ. The CDR3 protein is CASSLGDSGLTEAFF. In DNA, the CDR3 is TGCGCCAGCAGCTTGGGGGACAGCGGTCTCACTGAAGCTTTCTTT.

The J gene is TRBJ1-6, the V gene TRBV7-3, with TRBD1 identical over 7 bases. The germline V gene encodes CDR1 SGHTA and CDR2 FQGTGA. After removal of 4 bases from V and 4 bases from J, the junction contained 7 bases not matched to a gene. This CDR3 is 16 amino acids long. CDR3 protein: CASSSEGARYNSPLHF. CDR3 DNA: TGTGCCAGCAGCTCCGAGGGGGCCCGATATAATTCACCCCTCCACTTT. The full variable domain, in which reference TRBV7-3 and TRBJ1-6 provide the parts outside the CDR3, is GAGVSQTPSNKVTEKGKYVELRCDPISGHTALYWYRQSLGQGPEFLIYFQGTGAADDSGLPNDRFFAVRPEGSVSTLKIQRTERGDSAVYLCASSSEGARYNSPLHFGNGTRLTVT.

In regard to this clone: Other DNA sequences within the sample encode an identical CDR3. The V and J genes are TRBV5-1 and TRBJ2-5, with TRBD1 matching 10 bases. The germline CDR1 and CDR2 sequences are SGHRS and YFSETQ. With 0 bases clipped from V and 5 bases from J, the junction kept 1 base outside the gene matches. The CDR3 loop spans 14 amino acids. CDR3 nucleotide sequence: TGCGCCAGCAGCTTGGGGGGACAGGGGGAGACCCAGTACTTC. Translation: CASSLGGQGETQYF.

This chain joins TRBV28 and TRBJ1-6, with TRBD1 identical over 7 bases. Trimming at V came to 6 bases and at J to 7 bases, leaving 3 bases not matched to a gene. Per germline, CDR1 MDHEN and CDR2 SYDVKM. The CDR3 is 13 amino acids. The CDR3 DNA sequence: TGTGCCAGCAGAAAGACAGGGAATTCACCCCTCCACTTT. Translation gives CASRKTGNSPLHF.

This clone has only a few counts. The chain carries TRBV2 and TRBJ1-5; D not certain. Germline lookup yields CDR1 SNHLY and CDR2 FYNNEI. Trimming left V 5 bases short and J 3 bases short, with 14 bases between. The CDR3 is 15 amino acids. CDR3 nucleotides: TGTGCCAGCAGTATTAGCAGGAGGGACAATCAGCCCCAGCATTTT. Amino acids: CASSISRRDNQPQHF.

The chain carries TRBV7-9 and TRBJ1-6; 8 positions agree with TRBD1. V shed 6 bases and J 2 bases; nucleotides not matched to a gene: 6. Germline V gives CDR1 SEHNR, CDR2 FQNEAQ (reference sequence). The CDR3 runs 16 residues. Here the CDR3 reads CASRPQGGTYNSPLHF. CDR3 in DNA: TGTGCCAGCAGACCACAGGGGGGTACCTATAATTCACCCCTCCACTTT.

The chain is built from TRBV9 and TRBJ2-2; 7 positions match TRBD1. J lost 1 base, V lost 4 bases, and 4 bases had no gene match. The CDR3 is made up of 15 amino acids. The germline V gene encodes CDR1 SGDLS and CDR2 YYNGEE. The DNA of the CDR3 is TGTGCCAGCAGCCCCCGGACAGGGAACACCGGGGAGCTGTTTTTT. It translates to CASSPRTGNTGELFF.

This chain uses TRBV19 with TRBJ1-5; no reliable D call. CDR3 length: 18 amino acids. V was trimmed by 1 base and J by 0 bases, leaving 16 bases between them. Germline values: CDR1 LNHDA, CDR2 SQIVND (reference sequence). DNA for the CDR3: TGTGCCAGTAGTATAGGTTTGGGGAGAAGTCGTAGCAATCAGCCCCAGCATTTT. Its translation is CASSIGLGRSRSNQPQHF.

This clone was counted only a few times. The chain recombines TRBV9 with TRBJ1-2; D is possibly TRBD1 (5 bases). The V gene lost 0 bases and the J gene lost 10 bases, with 10 bases spanning the gap. The germline gives CDR1 SGDLS, CDR2 YYNGEE. CDR3 size: 12 residues. The CDR3 sequence: CASSVDNRIYTF. The CDR3 nucleotides are TGTGCCAGCAGCGTAGATAACAGGATCTACACCTTC.

The V gene is TRBV5-6, the J gene TRBJ2-2; D gene uncertain. Germline CDR1 is SGHDT and CDR2 is YYEEEE. V lost 0 bases, J lost 2 bases, and 8 bases lay in between. The CDR3 has 15 residues. CDR3 residues: CASSLVGVNTGELFF. Here the CDR3 DNA reads TGTGCCAGCAGCTTGGTCGGTGTAAACACCGGGGAGCTGTTTTTT.

CDR3 DNA sequence: TGTGCCAGTACCCATCCCGAGTCACCCCTCCACTTT. Protein: CASTHPESPLHF. V and J are TRBV19 and TRBJ1-6; D is unclear. The CDR3 totals 12 residues. Germline V CDR1 and CDR2: LNHDA, SQIVND (reference sequence). The V end lost 7 bases, the J end lost 10 bases, and 11 bases lay between the germline ends.

As concerns this clone: One junction end disagrees with the germline gene, perhaps due to a read error. This chain uses TRBV7-7 with TRBJ2-1, with TRBD1 matching 9 bases. This CDR3 contains 15 residues. CDR1 SSHAT and CDR2 FNYEAQ come from the germline V gene (reference sequence). CDR3 sequence reads: CASSLDRGAYNEQFF. Here the CDR3 DNA reads TGTGCTAGCAGCCTGGACAGGGGAGCCTACAATGAGCAGTTCTTC. Using reference TRBV7-7 and TRBJ2-1 for the parts outside the CDR3, the full variable domain is GAGVSQSPRYKVTKRGQDVTLRCDPISSHATLYWYQQALGQGPEFLTYFNYEAQPDKSGLPSDRFSAERPEGSISTLTIQRTEQRDSAMYRCASSLDRGAYNEQFFGPGTRLTVL.

This clone came up once. Written as DNA, the CDR3 is TGCGCCAGCAGCCAAGTCGCAGGGGGTTCGAACACCGGGGAGCTGTTTTTT. It is translated as CASSQVAGGSNTGELFF. The chain combines TRBV4-1 with TRBJ2-2, with TRBD1 matching over 7 bases. This CDR3 is built from 17 residues. With 1 base clipped from V and 0 bases from J, the junction kept 5 bases outside the gene matches. Germline assignment: CDR1 MGHRA and CDR2 YSYEKL.

The chain couples TRBV27 to TRBJ1-4, with 7 bases lining up with TRBD1. The CDR3 sequence is 18 residues long. Germline CDR1 MNHEY, CDR2 SMNVEV (reference sequence). The J segment lost 5 bases and the V segment lost 2 bases, leaving 14 bases of the junction unmatched. CDR3 amino acids: CASSLTLRGRAVNEKLFF. CDR3 nucleotide sequence: TGTGCCAGCAGTTTAACGTTAAGGGGGCGAGCGGTGAATGAAAAACTGTTTTTT.

The CDR3 DNA sequence: TGTGCCAGCGGGGAGGGGTTAGGCATTCAGTACTTC. Translation: CASGEGLGIQYF. This chain connects TRBV28 to TRBJ2-4; 7 bases match TRBD2. V dropped 8 bases and J dropped 9; count of bases not matched to a gene: 7. The V gene's germline CDR1 is MDHEN and CDR2 SYDVKM. This CDR3 contains 12 residues.

V usage is TRBV5-4 and J usage is TRBJ2-1; TRBD2 aligns across 9 bases. This CDR3 is built from 16 residues. Germline V gene data show CDR1 as SGHNT and CDR2 as YYREEE (reference sequence). V gave up 3 bases and J gave up 7 bases; unmatched junction bases: 11. In DNA, the CDR3 is TGTGCCAGCAGCTCCTTTAGCGGGAGAAGTAGAAATGAGCAGTTCTTC. Its protein product is CASSSFSGRSRNEQFF.

The V gene is TRBV6-5, the J gene TRBJ1-1; D remains ambiguous. There are 10 residues in the CDR3. The germline gives CDR1 MNHEY, CDR2 SVGAGI. Between the trimmed V and J ends, which lost 8 bases and 5 bases, there was a span of 6 bases. As DNA, the CDR3 is TGTGCCAGCGGGGAGACTGAAGCTTTCTTT. Its protein is CASGETEAFF.

The chain links TRBV9 to TRBJ1-2; no clear D. Germline values: CDR1 SGDLS, CDR2 YYNGEE. The CDR3 consists of 11 residues. With 3 bases removed from V and 3 bases from J, the gap between germline ends came to 3 bases. The CDR3 loop is CASSADYGYTF. The CDR3 DNA follows: TGTGCCAGCAGCGCGGACTATGGCTACACCTTC.

This rearrangement joins TRBV10-2 to TRBJ1-6, with D tentatively TRBD1 (6 bases). The CDR3 totals 17 residues. CDR1 is WSHSY, CDR2 SAAADI, per germline. Trimming took 7 bases from V and 0 from J, leaving 16 bases between them. The CDR3 DNA sequence: TGCGCCAGCAAGACAGGACTAGGGGCCTCCTATAATTCACCCCTCCACTTT. Translation: CASKTGLGASYNSPLHF.

The chain recombines TRBV6-4 with TRBJ2-7; a weak D match, TRBD1 (6 bases). The CDR3 totals 13 residues. V lost 7 bases, J lost 2 bases, and 12 bases lay in between. The germline gives CDR1 MRHNA, CDR2 SNTAGT. CDR3 sequence reads: CASNGDTPYEQYF. The CDR3 DNA reads as TGTGCCAGCAATGGGGACACCCCCTACGAGCAGTACTTC.

V and J are TRBV13 and TRBJ2-3; perhaps TRBD1 as D (5 bases). CDR3 length equals 14 residues. Trimming took off 0 bases at V and 1 base at J, with 5 bases between the two ends. Germline lookup yields CDR1 PRHDT and CDR2 FYEKMQ (reference sequence). CDR3 loop: CASSLGGRTDTQYF. For the CDR3, the DNA is TGTGCCAGCAGCTTAGGGGGGCGCACAGATACGCAGTATTTT.

The chain couples TRBV20-1 to TRBJ1-2, with D unclear. Germline V gene sequence: CDR1 DFQATT, CDR2 SNEGSKA (reference sequence). The CDR3 has 10 residues. V shed 6 bases and J shed 8 bases, with 10 bases lying between them. DNA for the CDR3: TGCAGTGCGCTGACAACGGGCTACACCTTC. Translation: CSALTTGYTF.

The J gene is TRBJ1-2, the V gene TRBV29-1; perhaps TRBD1 as D (6 bases). The CDR3 is 11 amino acids. Trimming took 7 bases from V and 5 from J, leaving 11 bases between them. Germline V lookup: CDR1 SQVTM, CDR2 ANQGSEA. The CDR3 nucleotides read TGCAGCGGCGGGGGGACATATGGCTACACCTTC. This codes for CSGGGTYGYTF.